A single sample gave rise to the 26 T cell receptor beta chains below, sequenced in a study of blood T cell repertoires in COVID-19 (TCRdb year 2020). Library preparation employed the immunoSEQ multiplex PCR assay. In TCRdb, the immuneACCESS table is reduced to in-frame sequences with V and J assigned. These tables do not hold every clone; where another copy was compared, an unresolved V gene accounts for under half, and the others remain unexplained. The sample table holds about 180,000 clones, of which roughly nine tenths were seen once. The biggest ten clones account for under 3% of the sample. The sequencing input was peripheral blood. These receptors all come from a woman in her twenties or thirties with active or convalescent COVID-19.

This sequence joins TRBV15 and TRBJ1-6, with a possible D match to TRBD1 (5 bases). The V gene's germline CDR1 is LNHNV and CDR2 YYDKDF (reference sequence). CDR3 length: 15 amino acids. V lost 3 bases, J lost 5 bases, and 11 bases lay in between. The DNA of the CDR3 is TGTGCCACCAGCAGGCGCGTGGACAATAATTCACCCCTCCACTTT. Translating it yields CATSRRVDNNSPLHF.

There are a few counts of this clone. This chain uses TRBV4-2 with TRBJ2-6; tentative D call: TRBD2 (6 bases). Germline V CDR1 and CDR2: LGHNA, YNFKEQ. The CDR3 is 16 residues long. The V and J ends lost 0 bases and 0 bases respectively, with 6 bases between them. For the CDR3, the DNA is TGTGCCAGCAGCCAAGAAGCGGGCTCTGGGGCCAACGTCCTGACTTTC. Translating it yields CASSQEAGSGANVLTF.

This chain joins TRBV28 and TRBJ2-1, with D possibly TRBD2 on 5 matching bases. The CDR3 runs 16 residues. Looked up from germline, CDR1 is MDHEN and CDR2 is SYDVKM. Trimming pared 5 bases from V and 0 bases from J, leaving 14 bases between. The CDR3 bases are TGTGCCAGCAGTCCCCCCTTGCGGGTCTCCTACAATGAGCAGTTCTTC. Its protein is CASSPPLRVSYNEQFF.

The table lists this clone with a count of one. This chain uses TRBV12-5 with TRBJ2-7; tentatively, D is TRBD1 (5 bases). Germline-derived CDR1 and CDR2 are LGHNT and FRNRAP. Between the trimmed V and J ends, which lost 3 bases and 2 bases, there was a span of 8 bases. The CDR3 length is 13 residues. CDR3 in amino acids: CASGLETAYEQYF. CDR3 coding DNA: TGTGCTAGTGGTTTAGAGACAGCCTACGAGCAGTACTTC.

The CDR3 region is CASSLSGQSYIYEQYF. In DNA, the CDR3 is TGTGCCAGCAGCTTATCGGGACAGAGCTACATCTACGAGCAGTACTTC. The chain combines TRBV7-2 with TRBJ2-7; 7 positions agree with TRBD1. J gave up 3 bases and V 2 bases, and 10 bases lay outside the gene matches. The CDR3 sequence is 16 residues long. Germline V lookup: CDR1 SGHTA, CDR2 FQGNSA.

The chain combines TRBV2 with TRBJ1-2; 8 bases are a match to TRBD1. Germline values: CDR1 SNHLY, CDR2 FYNNEI. J gave up 6 bases and V 6 bases, and 9 bases lay outside the gene matches. The CDR3 has 14 amino acids. The CDR3 DNA reads TGTGCCAGCAGAGTACAGGGGGTCCCTAATGGCTACACCTTC. It codes for CASRVQGVPNGYTF.

The chain uses TRBV18 and TRBJ1-4, with 7 positions matching TRBD1. This CDR3 region has 14 residues. Germline V lookup: CDR1 KGHSH, CDR2 LQKENI. V lost 3 bases to trimming and J lost 8 bases; unmatched junction nucleotides: 6. DNA of the CDR3: TGTGCCAGCTCACCTGACAGGGCCGACGAAAAACTGTTTTTT. This sequence encodes CASSPDRADEKLFF.

This chain uses TRBV19 with TRBJ2-6, with no clear D. The germline V gene has CDR1 LNHDA and CDR2 SQIVND (reference sequence). Trimming left V 2 bases short and J 2 bases short, with 13 bases between. This CDR3 region has 17 residues. The CDR3: CASSINFPQTGANVLTF. CDR3 sequence (DNA): TGTGCCAGTAGTATAAATTTCCCCCAAACTGGGGCCAACGTCCTGACTTTC.

This chain joins TRBV28 and TRBJ2-3; TRBD1 aligns across 11 bases. The CDR3 is 16 residues long. The germline gives CDR1 MDHEN, CDR2 SYDVKM. The junction had 10 bases not matched to a gene; V was cut back by 6 bases and J by 5 bases. The CDR3 bases are TGTGCCAGCAGCCCTGGGACAGGGGGGTTGTTAGATACGCAGTATTTT. Its protein product is CASSPGTGGLLDTQYF.

This clone was seen repeatedly, ten times or more. V usage is TRBV28 and J usage is TRBJ1-2, with D tentatively TRBD1 (5 bases). CDR1 and CDR2 (germline): MDHEN, SYDVKM. Trimming left V 6 bases short and J 5 bases short, with 10 bases between. This CDR3 has 12 amino acids. The CDR3 spells CASRSEGYGYTF. The CDR3 DNA sequence: TGTGCCAGCAGGTCGGAGGGGTATGGCTACACCTTC.

The DNA for the CDR3 is TGTGCCAGCAGTCTCGACAGGGACACTGAAGCTTTCTTT. This translates into CASSLDRDTEAFF. This rearrangement joins TRBV6-5 to TRBJ1-1; TRBD1 matches 7 bases. Germline V gene lookup returns CDR1 MNHEY and CDR2 SVGAGI. CDR3 size: 13 residues. The junction had 3 bases not matched to a gene; V was cut back by 5 bases and J by 3 bases.

The V call is TRBV4-2, the J call TRBJ2-1; 7 bases are a match to TRBD2. There are 14 residues in the CDR3. Per the germline V gene, CDR1 is LGHNA and CDR2 is YNFKEQ. V lost 1 base to trimming and J lost 4 bases; unmatched junction nucleotides: 1. The CDR3 region has the DNA TGTGCCAGCAGCCAAGGCGGGGGATACAATGAGCAGTTCTTC. Residues: CASSQGGGYNEQFF.

This sequence joins TRBV19 and TRBJ1-2, with 12 bases fitting TRBD1. V lost 5 bases, J lost 7 bases, and 14 bases stayed unmatched. CDR1 LNHDA and CDR2 SQIVND come from the germline V gene (reference sequence). The CDR3 contains 17 residues. In nucleotides, the CDR3 is TGTGCCAGTAGTCTTTCCCCGGGACAGGGGGCCTCAGGTGGCTACACCTTC. This codes for CASSLSPGQGASGGYTF.

CDR3 sequence (DNA): TGTGCCAGCAGCTCATACAGAGGGACAGGGGGTTATGGCTACACCTTC. Translation gives CASSSYRGTGGYGYTF. J is TRBJ1-2 and V is TRBV7-2, with 11 bases identical to TRBD1. The V and J ends lost 4 bases and 5 bases, in that order; junction bases with no gene match: 9. The CDR3 spans 16 residues. Germline CDR1 reads SGHTA; CDR2 reads FQGNSA.

The count of this clone is one. The gene calls are TRBV5-1 and TRBJ1-3, with D hard to call. The germline V gene has CDR1 SGHRS and CDR2 YFSETQ. The CDR3 is 11 residues long. Trimming left V 6 bases short and J 3 bases short, with 4 bases between. The CDR3 DNA follows: TGCGCCAGCACCAGTGGAAACACCATATATTTT. Residues: CASTSGNTIYF.

This chain links TRBV2 with TRBJ1-4; 8 bases are a match to TRBD1. Germline V gene sequence: CDR1 SNHLY, CDR2 FYNNEI. The CDR3 runs 14 residues. Germline trimming cut 5 bases from V and 8 bases from J; bases unmatched to any gene: 7. In DNA form, the CDR3 reads TGTGCCAGCAGTAGGACAGGGAGCCAGGAAAAACTGTTTTTT. Its protein product is CASSRTGSQEKLFF.

The chain is built from TRBV5-4 and TRBJ1-2; perhaps TRBD1 as D (6 bases). The CDR3 has 13 residues. Trimming shortened V by 4 bases and J by 2 bases, and 9 bases separated the two germline ends. Looked up from germline, CDR1 is SGHNT and CDR2 is YYREEE (reference sequence). CDR3 loop: CASSADRNYGYTF. In DNA, the CDR3 is TGTGCCAGCAGCGCAGACAGGAACTATGGCTACACCTTC.

The chain joins TRBV4-1 to TRBJ2-7; 9 bases line up with TRBD1. Germline-derived CDR1 and CDR2 are MGHRA and YSYEKL. V lost 3 bases and J lost 6; bases outside the gene matches: 12. The CDR3 extends over 16 amino acids. The DNA for the CDR3 is TGCGCCAGCAGCCAGGATGGACAGGGGAGGGGAGGCGAGCAGTACTTC. This gives the protein CASSQDGQGRGGEQYF.

CDR3 sequence (DNA): TGCGCCAGCAGCAGGGGGACCGCCAGATGGGAAAAACTGTTTTTT. Translation: CASSRGTARWEKLFF. This chain connects TRBV5-1 to TRBJ1-4, with D possibly matching TRBD1 (6 bases). V shed 4 bases and J shed 8 bases, with 18 bases lying between them. CDR1 and CDR2 from the germline V gene are SGHRS and YFSETQ. This CDR3 is built from 15 residues.

This clone has a handful of counts. This chain uses TRBV2 with TRBJ2-5; tentative D call: TRBD2 (7 bases). With 10 bases removed from V and 5 bases from J, the gap between germline ends came to 23 bases. The length of the CDR3 is 15 residues. CDR1 is SNHLY, CDR2 FYNNEI, per germline. Here the CDR3 reads CATSRGGGSRETQYF. CDR3 nucleotide sequence: TGTGCCACCAGCCGAGGGGGAGGGAGTAGGGAGACCCAGTACTTC.

A few counts support this clone. The chain links TRBV19 to TRBJ2-3, with TRBD2 matching over 7 bases. The V gene's germline CDR1 is LNHDA and CDR2 SQIVND (reference sequence). The CDR3 length is 17 residues. After removal of 4 bases from V and 12 bases from J, the junction contained 22 bases not matched to a gene. CDR3 protein: CASSSPGSGEGRSRQYF. CDR3 coding DNA: TGTGCCAGTAGTAGTCCGGGTTCCGGGGAGGGGCGTTCACGCCAGTATTTT. Full variable domain (remainder filled in from reference TRBV19 and TRBJ2-3): DGGITQSPKYLFRKEGQNVTLSCEQNLNHDAMYWYRQDPGQGLRLIYYSQIVNDFQKGDIAEGYSVSREKKESFPLTVTSAQKNPTAFYLCASSSPGSGEGRSRQYFGPGTRLTVL.

V is TRBV5-6 and J is TRBJ2-3; 11 bases match TRBD2. In germline, CDR1 is SGHDT, CDR2 YYEEEE. J was trimmed by 2 bases and V by 0 bases; bases with no gene match: 2. The CDR3 extends over 16 amino acids. The CDR3: CASSLGLAGLTDTQYF. CDR3 nucleotide sequence: TGTGCCAGCAGCTTGGGACTAGCGGGACTCACAGATACGCAGTATTTT. Complete variable domain (other parts from reference TRBV5-6 and TRBJ2-3): DAGVTQSPTHLIKTRGQQVTLRCSPKSGHDTVSWYQQALGQGPQFIFQYYEEEERQRGNFPDRFSGHQFPNYSSELNVNALLLGDSALYLCASSLGLAGLTDTQYFGPGTRLTVL.

V usage is TRBV6-6 and J usage is TRBJ1-1; no clear D gene. The CDR3 loop spans 10 amino acids. CDR1 is MNHNY, CDR2 SVGAGI, per germline (reference sequence). Trimming cost V 8 bases and J 11 bases, with 12 bases left between them. This chain's CDR3 is CASGEAWAFF. CDR3 nucleotides: TGTGCCAGCGGAGAAGCGTGGGCTTTCTTT.

This clone appeared a few times. The chain recombines TRBV11-2 with TRBJ2-5; D is possibly TRBD2 (7 bases). Trimming took off 5 bases at V and 3 bases at J, with 19 bases between the two ends. Germline-derived CDR1 and CDR2 are SGHAT and FQNNGV. This CDR3 comprises 16 residues. The CDR3 sequence: CASSPRGGPLEETQYF. The CDR3 nucleotides are TGTGCCAGCAGCCCTAGGGGGGGACCACTAGAAGAGACCCAGTACTTC.

The chain is built from TRBV19 and TRBJ1-2; 10 bases match TRBD1. This CDR3 contains 14 residues. Germline CDR1 is LNHDA and CDR2 is SQIVND (reference sequence). V shed 5 bases and J 4 bases; nucleotides not matched to a gene: 4. This CDR3 reads CASSDRGLGYGYTF. As DNA, the CDR3 is TGTGCCAGTAGTGACAGGGGGCTAGGCTATGGCTACACCTTC. Based on the CDR3 plus reference TRBV19 and TRBJ1-2, the full variable domain is DGGITQSPKYLFRKEGQNVTLSCEQNLNHDAMYWYRQDPGQGLRLIYYSQIVNDFQKGDIAEGYSVSREKKESFPLTVTSAQKNPTAFYLCASSDRGLGYGYTFGSGTRLTVV.

This clone appeared a single time. The V gene is TRBV7-9, the J gene TRBJ2-5; 7 bases line up with TRBD2. V trimming: 4 bases; J trimming: 3 bases; junction bases outside the gene matches: 8. Germline CDR1 reads SEHNR; CDR2 reads FQNEAQ (reference sequence). The CDR3 is 15 residues long. The CDR3 DNA is TGTGCCAGCAGCTACACCGGGACTACCGAAGAGACCCAGTACTTC. Protein product: CASSYTGTTEETQYF.